This TCR beta chain was recovered during a study of OX40 agonist ivuxolimab in advanced cancers. Study-wide background: Two patients with cutaneous melanoma and one with hepatocellular carcinoma, three in total, showed partial responses. Study results and caveats: Dosing at 0.1 to 3.0 mg/kg was accompanied by clonal expansion of CD4+ and CD8+ blood T cells by week 6. Also present in some nonresponders was a low level of normalized T-cell clonal expansion.

Clones were read by immunoSEQ multiplex PCR, and TCRdb kept only the in-frame ones, dropping some. The table lists 9,500 to 14,000 clones, more than 60% of them singletons. The germline gives CDR1 MGHDK, CDR2 SYGVNS. CDR3 length equals 15 residues. Losses at the gene ends were 3 bases for V and 4 bases for J; bases not matched to a gene: 8. Turning to this clone: Its antigen is unknown.

This receptor was taken from an adult with an advanced solid tumor such as melanoma, head and neck, liver or kidney cancer. The chain employs TRBV25-1 and TRBJ2-7; 8 positions agree with TRBD2. Sequenced material: CD4+ or CD8+ T cells sorted from blood, taken in a trial of the OX40 agonist ivuxolimab. The CDR3, as DNA: TGTGCCAGCAGTGAGAAGCGGGAGTCGGGGTACGAGCAGTACTTC. This gives the protein CASSEKRESGYEQYF.